The 15 T cell receptor beta chains presented below share a single source sample, sequenced in a study of T cells in women clearing cervical HPV infection. Profiling relied on immunoSEQ multiplex PCR, and the TCRdb table lists in-frame clones only, not all of them. Its table records 25,000 to 35,000 clones. Material for sequencing was blood buffy coat. The receptors shown here come from a woman aged 18 to 69 with a cervical HPV16 infection that either progressed to CIN3+ or cleared (not recorded which).

About this clone: The read gets to within 3 residues of the CDR3 end, and the germline J gene fills in the rest. V and J are TRBV20-1 and TRBJ2-2, with a tentative D call TRBD2 (7 bases). The germline gives CDR1 DFQATT, CDR2 SNEGSKA (reference sequence). Trimming stripped 3 bases from V and 6 bases from J, with 17 bases between. The CDR3 is 15 residues long. CDR3 bases read: TGCAGTGCTAGCCGACTGGGGGGGCCCGCCGGGGAG. Residues: CSASRLGGPAGE. In full, the CDR3 reads CSASRLGGPAGELFF.

With respect to this clone: Coverage ceases 3 residues before the CDR3 finishes, and the germline J gene fills in the end. V gene TRBV4-1 combines with J gene TRBJ1-1, with 7 bases aligning to TRBD1. CDR3 length equals 16 residues. Germline-derived CDR1 and CDR2 are MGHRA and YSYEKL. The V and J ends lost 5 bases and 0 bases, in that order; junction bases with no gene match: 9. The CDR3 is CASSNRDRPMNTEAFF. Partial CDR3 DNA: TGCGCCAGCAGCAACCGGGACAGACCTATGAACACTGAA.

Regarding this clone: The read ends 3 residues shy of where the CDR3 ends; the end is completed using the germline J gene. The V and J genes are TRBV20-1 and TRBJ2-1; TRBD2 is a possible D gene (6 bases). CDR1 is DFQATT and CDR2 is SNEGSKA in the germline V gene (reference sequence). The CDR3 runs to 14 residues. Trimming took off 0 bases at V and 8 bases at J, with 14 bases between the two ends. This CDR3 is CSARDPGGGYEQFF. The sequenced CDR3 bases are TGCAGTGCTAGAGATCCCGGGGGAGGCTATGAG.

With regard to this clone: The junction shows a germline mismatch at one end, possibly a read error. Coverage ceases 3 residues before the CDR3 finishes, and the germline J gene fills in the end. This chain joins TRBV19 and TRBJ1-3; no clear D. The CDR3 is 13 amino acids. In germline, CDR1 is LNHDA, CDR2 SQIVND (reference sequence). CDR3 in amino acids: CASSTTLGNTIYF. The covered CDR3 bases are TGTGCCAGTAGCACGACCCTAGGAAACACA.

Worth noting for this clone: Other DNA sequences in the same sample also yield this CDR3. The part of the CDR3 DNA that was read is TGCGCCAGCAGCCTCTTTGCGGGGGAGACC. This codes for CASSLFAGET. The whole CDR3 sequence is CASSLFAGETQYF. V usage is TRBV5-1 and J usage is TRBJ2-5, with TRBD2 as a possible D gene (6 bases). The DNA ends 3 residues before the CDR3 does, and the rest of the CDR3 is filled in from the germline J gene. V lost 4 bases, J lost 5 bases, and 12 bases lay in between. This CDR3 comprises 13 residues. Germline loops: CDR1 SGHRS, CDR2 YFSETQ.

As for this clone: The sequenced fragment ends 3 residues before the CDR3 boundary, so the rest is inferred from the germline J gene. The V call is TRBV7-9, the J call TRBJ2-2; tentatively, D is TRBD1 (5 bases). Germline V gives CDR1 SEHNR, CDR2 FQNEAQ (reference sequence). CDR3 length: 14 amino acids. V was clipped by 5 bases and J by 0 bases, with 7 bases between them. Here the CDR3 reads CASSGRANTGELFF. Incomplete CDR3 DNA: TGTGCCAGCAGCGGCAGGGCGAACACCGGGGAG.

Concerning this clone: The missing CDR3 end, 3 residues past where the read stops, is filled in from the germline J gene. The chain combines TRBV6-1 with TRBJ2-7; D is possibly TRBD2 (5 bases). CDR3 length: 15 amino acids. Trimming took 4 bases from V and 0 from J, leaving 13 bases between them. Looked up from germline, CDR1 is MNHNS and CDR2 is SASEGT. CDR3 region: CASSAFSASSYEQYF. The CDR3 bases that were read are TGTGCCAGCAGTGCCTTTAGCGCTTCCTCCTACGAG.

Comments on this clone: The sequenced fragment ends 3 residues before the CDR3 boundary, so the rest is inferred from the germline J gene. V and J are TRBV10-3 and TRBJ1-2; no firm D call. The CDR3 contains 13 residues. Trimming shortened V by 0 bases and J by 5 bases, and 7 bases separated the two germline ends. Germline V lookup: CDR1 ENHRY, CDR2 SYGVKD. Incomplete CDR3 DNA: TGTGCCATCAGTGAGTCGGCTTTATATGGC. Encoded protein: CAISESALYG. The entire CDR3 protein is CAISESALYGYTF.

The sequenced CDR3 bases are TGCAGCGTTGAAGAAACCAGATTCGACGAG. This gives the protein CSVEETRFDE. The CDR3 in its entirety is CSVEETRFDEQYF. The rearrangement joins TRBV29-1 to TRBJ2-7; D not resolved. The observed sequence ends 3 residues before the CDR3 terminus, with the missing tail filled in from the germline J gene. V shed 0 bases and J shed 5 bases, with 11 bases lying between them. The CDR3 is 13 amino acids. The V gene's germline CDR1 is SQVTM and CDR2 ANQGSEA.

A remark on this clone: The CDR3 is cut off 3 residues early in the read; its end comes from the germline J gene. The chain employs TRBV20-1 and TRBJ2-5; no reliable D call. Germline loops: CDR1 DFQATT, CDR2 SNEGSKA (reference sequence). CDR3 length: 13 amino acids. The ends were cut back, 6 bases at V and 4 bases at J, with 15 bases in the middle. CDR3 DNA, as far as it was read: TGCAGTGCCAGCCCAGGTTCAGGAGAGACC. The encoded protein is CSASPGSGET. The full CDR3 reads CSASPGSGETQYF.

With respect to this clone: The read falls 3 residues short of the CDR3 end, and the missing part is taken from the germline J gene. The chain links TRBV20-1 to TRBJ2-5; TRBD2 aligns across 11 bases. After removal of 6 bases from V and 5 bases from J, the junction contained 20 bases not matched to a gene. CDR3 length: 18 residues. Germline values: CDR1 DFQATT, CDR2 SNEGSKA (reference sequence). The CDR3 protein is CSATAPLAGGPEKETQYF. The DNA read from the CDR3 is TGCAGTGCCACCGCTCCCCTAGCGGGAGGCCCGGAGAAGGAGACC.

This clone counts as medium-sized by frequency. The read terminates 3 residues before the CDR3 end, so the remaining end is supplied by the germline J gene. The genes are TRBV5-1 and TRBJ1-1; TRBD1 matches 8 bases. Per germline, CDR1 SGHRS and CDR2 YFSETQ. With 4 bases clipped from V and 3 bases from J, the junction kept 5 bases outside the gene matches. CDR3 length: 14 residues. This CDR3 reads CASSLTGDHTEAFF. The sequenced part of the CDR3 DNA is TGCGCCAGCAGCCTGACAGGGGATCACACTGAA.

With respect to this clone: The CDR3 is cut off 3 residues early in the read; its end comes from the germline J gene. This sequence joins TRBV20-1 and TRBJ2-1; 7 nucleotides line up with TRBD2. The CDR3 is 12 amino acids. Germline CDR1 and CDR2: DFQATT and SNEGSKA (reference sequence). The trim removed 1 base at V and 8 bases at J, leaving 2 bases unmatched. The chain's CDR3 is CSARVGGDEQFF. The part of the CDR3 DNA that was read is TGCAGTGCTAGAGTGGGGGGGGATGAG.

With respect to this clone: Read data end 3 residues before the CDR3 end; the end is taken from the germline J gene. This chain links TRBV5-5 with TRBJ2-1; tentative D call: TRBD1 (7 bases). This CDR3 is 13 amino acids long. Trimming stripped 6 bases from V and 9 bases from J, with 16 bases between. The V gene's germline CDR1 is SGHKS and CDR2 YYEKEE (reference sequence). The CDR3: CASTQGGAGEQFF. The sequenced CDR3 bases are TGTGCCAGCACCCAGGGGGGCGCTGGTGAG.

Details on this clone: The read stops 3 residues short of the end of the CDR3; the missing end is completed from the germline J gene. The chain is built from TRBV10-1 and TRBJ2-2; TRBD2 is a possible D gene (6 bases). From germline, CDR1 is WNHNN and CDR2 SYGVQD (reference sequence). The CDR3 has 13 amino acids. With 7 bases removed from V and 7 bases from J, the gap between germline ends came to 13 bases. The CDR3 protein is CASKPGAVGELFF. The sequenced CDR3 bases are TGCGCCAGCAAGCCGGGAGCGGTCGGGGAG.